Described below is a single TCR beta chain sequence and its context. The antigen is not known. The V end lost 3 bases, the J end lost 13 bases, and 14 bases lay between the germline ends. CDR3 length: 13 residues. Per the germline V gene, CDR1 is SGHKS and CDR2 is YYEKEE (reference sequence). The sample belongs to a study of T-cell memory formation after mild COVID-19. Study overall: Among the donors, TCR clusters were largely specific to each donor.

TCRdb re-analysed the 5' RACE reads in MiXCR, keeping a single row per CDR3 protein. The table lists some 330,000 distinct CDR3 sequences, 21% of them singletons. Findings of the study overall: Contracting clones from day 15 to 85 showed balanced CD4/CD8; later expanders favored CD4+.

The source material was PBMCs or a T cell subset sorted from them (not recorded which). The genes are TRBV5-5 and TRBJ1-6; D is possibly TRBD1 (5 bases). This sequence was found in an adult woman who had mild COVID-19 (a few samples of this study predate the infection). Cell type and time point are not known. As DNA, the CDR3 is TGTGCCAGCAGCTCGGACATCCGAGGGCCCCTCCACTTT. This gives the protein CASSSDIRGPLHF.